These 19 T cell receptor beta chains were all obtained from the same sample, sequenced in a study of T cell changes during pregnancy in multiple sclerosis. Profiling relied on immunoSEQ multiplex PCR, and the TCRdb table lists in-frame clones only, not all of them. Of some 100,000 clones listed, 91% are singletons. The material was peripheral blood, obtained in the second trimester of pregnancy. The receptors here all came from a female donor with multiple sclerosis, enrolled in a pregnancy study.

The CDR3 bases are TGTGCCAGCAGCTTTTCGACTAGCGGGGGGGCCGGGGAGCTGTTTTTT. It yields the protein CASSFSTSGGAGELFF. The V and J genes are TRBV11-3 and TRBJ2-2; TRBD2 matches 14 bases. CDR3 length equals 16 residues. The germline gives CDR1 SGHNT, CDR2 YENEEA. V lost 3 bases to trimming and J lost 6 bases; unmatched junction nucleotides: 3.

The genes are TRBV5-1 and TRBJ2-1; D unresolved. Trimming cost V 2 bases and J 0 bases, with 9 bases left between them. Germline CDR1 is SGHRS and CDR2 is YFSETQ. This CDR3 region has 15 residues. This chain's CDR3 is CASSFVRSSYNEQFF. CDR3 sequence (DNA): TGCGCCAGCAGCTTCGTTAGGAGCTCCTACAATGAGCAGTTCTTC.

This clone was observed a single time. V usage is TRBV9 and J usage is TRBJ2-3; 10 bases align to TRBD2. This CDR3 comprises 15 residues. Trimming cost V 2 bases and J 2 bases; bases outside gene matches: 2. Germline CDR1 SGDLS, CDR2 YYNGEE. CDR3 sequence reads: CASSVGLAVTDTQYF. CDR3 DNA: TGTGCCAGCAGCGTCGGACTAGCGGTCACAGATACGCAGTATTTT.

V is TRBV28 and J is TRBJ1-5; 9 nucleotides line up with TRBD1. Germline-derived CDR1 and CDR2 are MDHEN and SYDVKM. Trimming removed 6 bases from V and 3 bases from J; junction bases left unmatched: 6. This CDR3 has 15 amino acids. The CDR3, as DNA: TGTGCCAGCAGAGAGAGGACAGGGGACAATCAGCCCCAGCATTTT. Protein: CASRERTGDNQPQHF.

CDR3 amino acids: CASSQRTGFSRELFF. CDR3 DNA: TGTGCCAGCAGCCAAAGGACAGGGTTTAGCAGGGAGCTGTTTTTT. The chain has TRBV5-6 and TRBJ2-2; 8 bases align to TRBD1. This CDR3 region has 15 residues. Germline V gene data show CDR1 as SGHDT and CDR2 as YYEEEE. V was clipped by 4 bases and J by 9 bases; unmatched bases: 11.

This clone was recorded only once. The gene calls are TRBV19 and TRBJ2-2, with TRBD2 matching 8 bases. J gave up 1 base and V 3 bases, and 1 base lay outside the gene matches. The CDR3 consists of 15 residues. Germline lookup yields CDR1 LNHDA and CDR2 SQIVND (reference sequence). The CDR3 DNA follows: TGTGCCAGTAGTATGCGGGGGGAGAACACCGGGGAGCTGTTTTTT. Translation: CASSMRGENTGELFF.

V is TRBV7-6 and J is TRBJ2-7; 14 bases agree with TRBD2. Trimming took 3 bases from V and 5 from J; bases not matched to a gene: 3. This CDR3 has 15 amino acids. CDR1 and CDR2 from the germline V gene are SGHVS and FNYEAQ. The CDR3 region has the DNA TGTGCCAGCAGCTTGGGACTAGCGGGAGCCGACGAGCAGTACTTC. It is translated as CASSLGLAGADEQYF.

The chain links TRBV15 to TRBJ2-6; the D gene is possibly TRBD2 (5 bases). V shed 0 bases and J shed 1 base, with 7 bases lying between them. Germline V gene sequence: CDR1 LNHNV, CDR2 YYDKDF (reference sequence). This CDR3 contains 16 residues. In DNA form, the CDR3 reads TGTGCCACCAGCAGAGATCGGGAATCTGGGGCCAACGTCCTGACTTTC. Its protein product is CATSRDRESGANVLTF.

This rearrangement joins TRBV27 to TRBJ2-5, with TRBD1 matching 11 bases. The V gene end was trimmed by 8 bases and the J gene end by 4 bases; junction bases not matched to a gene: 9. In germline, CDR1 is MNHEY, CDR2 SMNVEV (reference sequence). The CDR3 extends over 15 amino acids. CDR3 in amino acids: CASHTGTGGGETQYF. CDR3 nucleotides: TGTGCCAGCCACACCGGGACAGGGGGAGGAGAGACCCAGTACTTC.

The chain combines TRBV4-2 with TRBJ1-1; D unclear. Germline CDR1 and CDR2: LGHNA and YNFKEQ. Trimming stripped 2 bases from V and 4 bases from J, with 8 bases between. The CDR3 extends over 13 amino acids. The CDR3 region is CASSQFSGTEAFF. The CDR3 DNA sequence: TGTGCCAGCAGCCAATTTTCGGGCACTGAAGCTTTCTTT.

The J gene is TRBJ2-5, the V gene TRBV28; 7 bases line up with TRBD2. Germline assignment: CDR1 MDHEN and CDR2 SYDVKM. V was pared by 6 bases and J by 5 bases, with 12 bases of the junction left unmatched. The length of the CDR3 is 15 residues. CDR3 protein: CASRMTSFQAETQYF. The CDR3 DNA reads as TGTGCCAGCAGAATGACTAGCTTCCAGGCGGAGACCCAGTACTTC. Full variable domain (rest looked up from reference TRBV28 and TRBJ2-5): DVKVTQSSRYLVKRTGEKVFLECVQDMDHENMFWYRQDPGLGLRLIYFSYDVKMKEKGDIPEGYSVSREKKERFSLILESASTNQTSMYLCASRMTSFQAETQYFGPGTRLLVL.

This clone was seen only once. J is TRBJ2-3 and V is TRBV30; 12 positions agree with TRBD2. CDR1 and CDR2 (germline): GTSNPN, SVGIG (reference sequence). The V gene end was trimmed by 5 bases and the J gene end by 10 bases; junction bases not matched to a gene: 10. This CDR3 has 14 residues. This CDR3 reads CAWGRASGRASQYF. The CDR3 DNA is TGTGCCTGGGGACGGGCTAGCGGGAGGGCCTCGCAGTATTTT.

V usage is TRBV4-2 and J usage is TRBJ2-5; 8 bases align to TRBD2. Germline assignment: CDR1 LGHNA and CDR2 YNFKEQ. The V and J ends lost 4 bases and 4 bases, in that order; junction bases with no gene match: 17. The CDR3 extends over 18 amino acids. CDR3 sequence reads: CASSPQGLTGGLVETQYF. CDR3 in DNA: TGTGCCAGCAGCCCCCAGGGTTTGACGGGAGGGCTAGTAGAGACCCAGTACTTC.

V usage is TRBV5-5 and J usage is TRBJ1-1, with D possibly TRBD1 on 5 matching bases. Germline-derived CDR1 and CDR2 are SGHKS and YYEKEE (reference sequence). The CDR3 contains 15 residues. V shed 0 bases and J shed 4 bases, with 13 bases lying between them. The CDR3 nucleotides read TGTGCCAGCAGCTTGGTGGTCACAAGGGGCACTGAAGCTTTCTTT. Residues: CASSLVVTRGTEAFF.

The chain carries TRBV27 and TRBJ1-2, with 7 nucleotides matching TRBD1. V dropped 5 bases and J dropped 8; count of bases not matched to a gene: 11. Germline CDR1 is MNHEY and CDR2 is SMNVEV (reference sequence). This CDR3 has 14 residues. The CDR3 protein is CASSPSTGLGGYTF. The CDR3 DNA is TGTGCCAGCAGTCCGTCGACAGGGTTGGGCGGCTACACCTTC.

The CDR3 DNA sequence: TGTGCCAGTGGTCCACTAGCGGGAGCAGGGTACGAGCAGTACTTC. Protein: CASGPLAGAGYEQYF. This chain connects TRBV19 to TRBJ2-7; 11 positions agree with TRBD2. This CDR3 region has 15 residues. Per germline, CDR1 LNHDA and CDR2 SQIVND (reference sequence). The ends lost 8 bases at V and 4 bases at J; junction bases unmatched: 10.

The count of this clone is one. This chain links TRBV29-1 with TRBJ2-2; possibly TRBD1 for D (6 bases). V lost 6 bases, J lost 5 bases, and 10 bases lay in between. This CDR3 region has 12 residues. The germline CDR1 and CDR2 sequences are SQVTM and ANQGSEA. The CDR3 region has the DNA TGCAGCGTCGGCAGGGGAACCGGGGAGCTGTTTTTT. As protein: CSVGRGTGELFF.

The chain joins TRBV28 to TRBJ2-2, with a tentative D call TRBD1 (6 bases). Germline V gives CDR1 MDHEN, CDR2 SYDVKM. CDR3 length equals 14 residues. Trimming left V 6 bases short and J 2 bases short, with 10 bases between. This CDR3 is CASRQGLNTGELFF. The CDR3 coding sequence is TGTGCCAGCAGGCAGGGGTTAAACACCGGGGAGCTGTTTTTT.

J is TRBJ2-1 and V is TRBV27; 9 nucleotides agree with TRBD1. This CDR3 has 15 amino acids. V lost 3 bases and J lost 7; bases outside the gene matches: 7. Germline loops: CDR1 MNHEY, CDR2 SMNVEV (reference sequence). As DNA, the CDR3 is TGTGCCAGCAGTTTCTCCGGGACAGGGCGGAATGAGCAGTTCTTC. It encodes CASSFSGTGRNEQFF.